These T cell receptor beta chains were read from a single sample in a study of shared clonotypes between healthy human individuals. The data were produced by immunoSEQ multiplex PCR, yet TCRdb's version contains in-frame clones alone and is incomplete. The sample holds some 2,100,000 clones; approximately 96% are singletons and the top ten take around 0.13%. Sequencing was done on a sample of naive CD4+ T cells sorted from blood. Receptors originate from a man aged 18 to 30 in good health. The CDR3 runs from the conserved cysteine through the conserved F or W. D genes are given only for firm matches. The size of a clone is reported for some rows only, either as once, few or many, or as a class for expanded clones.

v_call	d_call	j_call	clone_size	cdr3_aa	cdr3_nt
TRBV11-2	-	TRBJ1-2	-	CASSPSGRNYGYTF	TGTGCCAGCAGCCCTTCGGGCCGCAACTATGGCTACACCTTC
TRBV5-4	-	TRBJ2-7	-	CASSISSGSKESYEQYF	TGTGCCAGCAGCATTAGTAGCGGTTCAAAGGAGTCCTACGAGCAGTACTTC
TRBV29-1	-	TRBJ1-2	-	CSVEEGLGRGYTF	TGCAGCGTTGAAGAAGGTTTGGGCCGGGGCTACACCTTC
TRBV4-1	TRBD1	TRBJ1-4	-	CASSQAGTGRRDEKLFF	TGCGCCAGCAGCCAAGCGGGGACAGGGAGGAGGGATGAAAAACTGTTTTTT
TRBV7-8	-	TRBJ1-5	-	CASSLAPGHPNQPQHF	TGTGCCAGCAGCTTAGCTCCGGGACACCCCAATCAGCCCCAGCATTTT
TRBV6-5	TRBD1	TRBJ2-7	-	CASSSGQGNEQYF	TGTGCCAGCAGCTCCGGACAGGGGAACGAGCAGTACTTC
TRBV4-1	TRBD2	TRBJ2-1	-	CASGGAGSSYNEQFF	TGCGCCAGCGGTGGAGCGGGGAGCTCCTACAATGAGCAGTTCTTC
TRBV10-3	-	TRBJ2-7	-	CAISSVSYEQYF	TGTGCCATCAGTTCCGTCTCCTACGAGCAGTACTTC
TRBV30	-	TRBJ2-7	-	CAWSVRASYEQYF	TGTGCCTGGAGTGTACGGGCGTCCTACGAGCAGTACTTC
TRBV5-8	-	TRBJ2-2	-	CASSLRNTGELFF	TGTGCCAGCAGCTTGAGGAACACCGGGGAGCTGTTTTTT
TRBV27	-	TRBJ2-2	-	CASSDVGNTGELFF	TGTGCCAGCAGTGATGTGGGTAACACCGGGGAGCTGTTTTTT
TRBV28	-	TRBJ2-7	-	CASSLWHSSYEQYF	TGTGCCAGCAGTTTATGGCACAGCTCCTACGAGCAGTACTTC
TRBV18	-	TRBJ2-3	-	CASSPLGVADTQYF	TGTGCCAGCTCACCACTCGGAGTTGCAGATACGCAGTATTTT
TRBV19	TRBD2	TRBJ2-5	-	CGSGGQETQYF	TGTGGTAGCGGGGGGCAAGAGACCCAGTACTTC
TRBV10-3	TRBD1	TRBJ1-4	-	CAISDSRGGHLEKLFF	TGTGCCATCAGTGATTCGAGAGGGGGCCACCTCGAAAAACTGTTTTTT
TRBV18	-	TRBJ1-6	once	CASSLTGSSYNSPLHF	TGTGCCAGCTCACTTACAGGGAGCTCCTATAATTCACCCCTCCACTTT
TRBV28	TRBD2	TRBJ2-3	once	CASSPSGGHTDTQYF	TGTGCCAGCAGTCCCTCGGGGGGGCATACAGATACGCAGTATTTT
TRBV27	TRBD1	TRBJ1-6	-	CASSKARDSSYNSPLHF	TGTGCCAGCAGCAAAGCGCGGGACAGCTCCTATAATTCACCCCTCCACTTT
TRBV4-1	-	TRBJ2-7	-	CASSHPKGGGGRSYEQYF	TGCGCCAGCAGCCATCCCAAAGGAGGGGGCGGCCGCTCCTACGAGCAGTACTTC
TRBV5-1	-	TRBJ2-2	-	CASAEGRNTGELFF	TGCGCCAGCGCAGAAGGACGTAACACCGGGGAGCTGTTTTTT
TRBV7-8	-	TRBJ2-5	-	CAIGGLETQYF	TGTGCCATCGGGGGGCTCGAGACCCAGTACTTC
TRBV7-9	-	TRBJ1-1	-	CASSLGSGEAAAFF	TGTGCCAGCAGCTTAGGCTCAGGGGAGGCTGCAGCTTTCTTT
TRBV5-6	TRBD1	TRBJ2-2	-	CASSLWIGTGAGELFF	TGTGCCAGCAGCTTGTGGATCGGGACAGGGGCCGGGGAGCTGTTTTTT
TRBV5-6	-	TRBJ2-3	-	CASSRDPVEYF	TGTGCCAGCAGCCGGGACCCCGTAGAGTATTTT
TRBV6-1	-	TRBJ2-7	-	CASSTQSAYEQYF	TGTGCCAGCAGTACGCAGTCTGCCTACGAGCAGTACTTC
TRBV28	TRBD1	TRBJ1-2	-	CASSRQGNYGYTF	TGTGCCAGCAGTCGACAGGGGAACTATGGCTACACCTTC
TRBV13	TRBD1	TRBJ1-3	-	CASSRDRGPGNTIYF	TGTGCCAGCAGCCGAGACAGGGGACCTGGAAACACCATATATTTT
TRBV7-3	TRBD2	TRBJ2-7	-	CASSLIAGGPIDEQYF	TGTGCCAGCAGCTTAATCGCGGGGGGGCCCATAGACGAGCAGTACTTC
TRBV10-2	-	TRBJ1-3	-	CASSEDRFSGNTIYF	TGCGCCAGCAGTGAAGACAGGTTCTCTGGAAACACCATATATTTT
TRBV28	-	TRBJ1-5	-	CASSPFRNQPQHF	TGTGCCAGCAGTCCATTCCGAAATCAGCCCCAGCATTTT
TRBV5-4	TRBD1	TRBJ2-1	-	CASSRYGTGVFDEQFF	TGTGCCAGCAGCCGATACGGGACAGGGGTATTCGATGAGCAGTTCTTC
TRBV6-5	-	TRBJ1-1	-	CASSYGREIGEAFF	TGTGCCAGCAGTTACGGACGGGAAATTGGAGAAGCTTTCTTT
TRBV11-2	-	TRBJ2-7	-	CASSLDGLLREEQYF	TGTGCCAGCAGCTTAGACGGACTCTTACGGGAGGAGCAGTACTTC
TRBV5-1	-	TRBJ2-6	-	CASSLEGPGANVLTF	TGCGCCAGCAGCTTGGAAGGTCCTGGGGCCAACGTCCTGACTTTC
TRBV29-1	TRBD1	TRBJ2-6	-	CSVGTGADSGANVLTF	TGCAGCGTTGGGACAGGGGCAGACTCTGGGGCCAACGTCCTGACTTTC
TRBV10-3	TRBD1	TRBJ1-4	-	CASSRDRKEKLFF	TGTGCCAGCAGCCGGGACAGAAAAGAAAAACTGTTTTTT
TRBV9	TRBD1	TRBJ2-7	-	CASSPRTGAYEQYF	TGTGCCAGCAGCCCCAGGACAGGGGCCTACGAGCAGTACTTC
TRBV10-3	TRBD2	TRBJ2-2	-	CAISPTGGRADTGELFF	TGTGCCATCAGTCCTACTGGCGGGAGGGCGGACACCGGGGAGCTGTTTTTT
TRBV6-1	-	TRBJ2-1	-	CASSLYNEQFF	TGTGCCAGCAGCCTGTACAATGAGCAGTTCTTC
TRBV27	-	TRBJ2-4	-	CASSLDVGRGAKNIQYF	TGTGCCAGCAGTTTAGACGTGGGGAGGGGGGCCAAAAACATTCAGTACTTC
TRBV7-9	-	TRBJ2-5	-	CASSVSQTIQETQYF	TGTGCCAGCAGCGTTTCCCAGACTATCCAAGAGACCCAGTACTTC
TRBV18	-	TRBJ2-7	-	CASSLRLETYEQYF	TGTGCCAGCTCACTAAGACTAGAAACCTACGAGCAGTACTTC
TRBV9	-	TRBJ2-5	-	CASSLGRGETQYF	TGTGCCAGCAGCCTCGGGCGAGGGGAGACCCAGTACTTC
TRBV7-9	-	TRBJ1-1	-	CASVLISRRENTEAFF	TGTGCCAGCGTTCTTATTTCTCGCAGGGAGAACACTGAAGCTTTCTTT
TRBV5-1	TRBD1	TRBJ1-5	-	CASSPGTGYQPQHF	TGCGCCAGCAGCCCCGGGACAGGGTATCAGCCCCAGCATTTT
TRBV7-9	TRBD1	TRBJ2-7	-	CASSARDRDGAEQYF	TGTGCCAGCAGCGCCCGGGACAGGGATGGAGCCGAGCAGTACTTC
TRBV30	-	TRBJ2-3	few	CAWSGGPDTQYF	TGTGCCTGGAGTGGGGGGCCAGATACGCAGTATTTT
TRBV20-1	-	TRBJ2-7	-	CSASTGFEQYF	TGCAGTGCTAGTACAGGGTTCGAGCAGTACTTC
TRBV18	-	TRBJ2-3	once	CASSPEEHTDTQYF	TGTGCCAGCTCACCCGAGGAGCATACAGATACGCAGTATTTT
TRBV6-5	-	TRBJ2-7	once	CASMDRQSEQYF	TGTGCCAGCATGGATCGTCAAAGCGAGCAGTACTTC
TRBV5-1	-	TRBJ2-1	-	CASSTGTVNEQFF	TGCGCCAGCAGCACCGGGACTGTCAATGAGCAGTTCTTC
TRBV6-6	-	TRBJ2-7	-	CASTPALHSAFYEQYF	TGTGCCAGCACTCCAGCCCTTCATAGCGCCTTCTACGAGCAGTACTTC